The present entry profiles one TCR beta chain with its context. Its antigen is not yet known. No base qualities exist here, and no much larger clone lies one base off it. The CDR3 goes from the cysteine to the phenylalanine over 12 residues. Just CDR3 DNA is preserved here, 36 bases in frame from base 1. Based on the germline V gene (reference sequence), the CDR1 and CDR2 sequences are SEHNR and FQNEAQ. V is clipped by 2 bases and J by 4 bases, and the sequence between their germline boundaries is 5 bases long. The data were obtained in a study of cytomegalovirus exposure and HLA in healthy donors (dated by TCRdb to 2016 to 2017). Some background on the complete study: In an earlier analysis of approximately 500 of the donors, 250 to 350 Gb of sequence data and 120 million or so unique TCR beta sequences from about 179 million T cells were reported. Roughly 300 gigabases of sequencing data and roughly 81 million unique TCR sequences made up an early release that covered over 550 HLA-typed donors. Of the roughly 400 genotyped donors, less than 85% were placed in the genetic ancestry cluster associated with self-reported Caucasian donors. The study aimed to test whether signatures of past pathogen exposure could be identified by cataloging public T cell receptors. The T cell repertoires of roughly 660 subjects were profiled by immunosequencing and related to cytomegalovirus serostatus. Besides the first cohort of about 730 subjects, a separate validation cohort made up of about 120 different subjects was used. The study combined high-throughput TCR immunosequencing, statistical association of individual TCRs with disease status, and machine learning to predict cytomegalovirus infection status. To study patterns of TCR occurrence, a later analysis re-analyzed previously published TCR beta repertoires from 650 to 750 donors and added high-resolution HLA genotyping. Rather than drawing on any new phenotypic data, the later analysis identified candidate immune exposures from TCR beta sequences and the way those sequences occurred across donors. In an earlier analysis of 587 of the donors, high-throughput TCR beta sequencing was used to judge whether each TCR beta V gene segment behaved as functional or pseudogenic. Donor age, sex, ethnicity and CMV serostatus were collected together with the repertoire data. A later genetic analysis used genome-wide SNP genotypes for about 55% of the 666 donors, treating that subset as a discovery cohort. All discovery cohort repertoires had been generated on a single sequencing platform. Both class I and class II loci were covered by HLA typing, at four-digit resolution. Typing coverage differed by locus: A, B, C, DRB1 and DQB1 were typed in about 620-640 donors, DQA1 in about 510, DPA1 in around 610, and DPB1 in 450 to 490. Because of strong linkage in the cohort, roughly five DR-DQ haplotypes were treated as single units for association and clustering. On average, 235,054 unique TCR beta nucleotide sequences were sequenced per donor among 398 genotyped donors of the cohort, with roughly a sixth of those sequences being non-productive. Summary of the overall study and its limitations: A total of about 180 TCR beta chains were listed by the study as associated with cytomegalovirus. In an earlier analysis of some 500 of the donors, most TCR beta V segments were observed in productive rearrangements about 87% or about 30% of the time, broadly matching IMGT annotations. Some 16 rarely observed V segments, including chromosome 9 orphons, were excluded from the earlier analysis of a few hundred of the donors because counts were too low. Correlated functional status among segregating V segments might reflect linkage disequilibrium, but an unknown experimental factor could not be ruled out. A further reported finding was that TCR beta sequences accurately predicted the HLA-A and HLA-B alleles for most subjects in the first cohort. V-gene and J-gene trimming of TCR beta chains was associated with a missense DCLRE1C variant in a later genetic analysis, and the association was replicated in an independent cohort. Cytomegalovirus status was reported to be diagnosed by the classifier with high specificity and sensitivity in both the original and validation cohorts. This cohort had only TCR beta chains sequenced, and the lack of alpha or paired-chain data limited which features could be detected. For the cohort, immune exposure information was limited to CMV serostatus. A later analysis reported that several top co-occurrence clusters appeared linked to parvovirus B19, influenza, CMV and Epstein-Barr virus. In a later analysis, HLA-associated TCR beta chains showed more clonal expansion and lower generation probabilities than non-associated chains that were equally common. A group of highly shared sequence variants was considered likely to be a technical artifact of the sequencing pipeline. Specific HLA alleles were associated with 15,000 to 20,000 TCR beta sequences at a false discovery rate of 0.05 in a later analysis. While some public TCRs were present in many individuals, most TCR sequences turned up only very rarely across donors. In a later analysis, most CMV-associated TCR beta chains were found to appear HLA-restricted, with HLA associations seemingly driven largely by CMV exposure. Roughly uniform sequencing depth across donors was assumed in presence/absence analyses, although this assumption may not hold. When HLA alleles, especially DR and DQ, strongly co-occurred, attributing TCR associations to individual alleles was difficult. A later analysis found that TCR association rates varied across HLA loci, with DRB1 alleles showing the most associated TCRs and HLA-C alleles the fewest. It was suggested by the authors that the approach could potentially be generalized to other disease states and immunological phenotypes. Some IMGT-functional V segments, including TRBV6-2 and TRBV6-3, could not be told apart with the 87-base-pair reads, so those segments were excluded. According to a later genetic analysis, donors in an Asian-associated ancestry cluster had fewer N-insertions in productive TCRs than the approximately 700-donor mean. A few of the identified cytomegalovirus-associated TCR beta chains were confirmed in vitro to be specific for cytomegalovirus antigens. Because HLA typing was missing for some donors at each locus, association tests included only the typed subset.

Libraries were made using the immunoSEQ multiplex PCR assay. A mixture of 60 forward primers for TCR Vbeta segments and 13 reverse primers for TCR Jbeta segments was used in the multiplex PCR. The CDR3 region of rearranged TCR beta genes was amplified from genomic DNA by a multiplex PCR assay. Amplified TCR beta libraries were sequenced as 87-base-pair reads on the Illumina HiSeq System. Turning to the authors' computational methods: A later analysis counted some 80 million unique TCR beta chains across the 550 to 800 repertoires, and roughly 9.9 million of these chains were shared by at least two donors. Raw reads were error-corrected and collapsed into unique sequences by a nearest-neighbor algorithm in which closely related sequences were merged to remove PCR and sequencing errors. Alignment of CDR3 sequences to IMGT reference sequences was used to assign V, D and J gene segments. For a sequence to be retained, a match of at least six nucleotides to both a V gene segment and a J gene segment was required. Rearrangements were classified as productive when the CDR3 lacked stop codons and remained in frame with V and J, and all other rearrangements were classified as non-productive. Following IMGT convention, CDR3 was defined as the stretch from the second conserved V-encoded cysteine to the conserved J-encoded phenylalanine. In an earlier analysis of some 550 of the donors, sequences lacking an unambiguous match to a single V gene segment were excluded. In an earlier analysis of 587 of the donors, a V segment was called functional when productive rearrangements were above 56.7%, and segregating when the standard deviation between donors exceeded 5%. A statistical classification framework was built for diagnosing cytomegalovirus status from the catalog of TCR beta chain sequences. In a later analysis, V and J genes were assigned by comparing TCR nucleotide sequences against IMGT/GENE-DB human TR gene sequences. Using the TCRdist pipeline, a later analysis assigned CDR3 sequences along with most-parsimonious VDJ recombination scenarios. In a later analysis, each TCR beta chain was defined by its CDR3 amino acid sequence together with its V-gene family, and reads lacking a unique V-gene family were excluded. In a later analysis, fewer than 600 highly shared, low-generation-probability nucleotide sequences were removed to address suspected cross-contamination and a sequencing artifact. A later analysis calculated a clonal expansion index for each public chain from normalized within-repertoire ranks of inferred template counts. In a later analysis, generation probabilities were computed using a VDJ recombination model fitted to out-of-frame rearrangements, and the results were checked against IGoR. A later analysis scored TCR-TCR, TCR-HLA and TCR-CMV co-occurrence with hypergeometric tests, applying a repertoire-size bias correction to TCR pairs. False discovery rates were estimated in a later analysis by permuting HLA or CMV assignments 20 times. In a later analysis, co-occurring TCRs were grouped with DBSCAN, and TCRdist sequence similarity was added when clustering was performed within HLA-allele-positive subsets. Repertoires with fewer than 30,000 or more than 120,000 public chains, plus five repertoires with anomalous nucleotide sharing, were excluded from co-occurrence clustering. Not all clones reach the TCRdb copy of this immuneACCESS table, which keeps in-frame sequences only. Checked studies attribute under half of the gap to unresolved V genes and leave the rest unexplained. D and trimming were read from the DNA, whereas the V and J calls and clone size are those reported in that table. The sample profile shows about 180,000 clones; about 75% of them were found once. The top ten constitute less than 3% of the sample.

The cohort consisted of 670 or so healthy bone marrow donors. All cohort members were sampled while nominally healthy, although unrecorded immune exposures were likely present. The donor tested CMV seronegative, placing the donor among the 352 seronegative members of the cohort. Every donor gave a peripheral blood sample, and the peripheral blood mononuclear cells from that sample were used for TCR beta sequencing. Genomic DNA extraction from the blood cell samples was performed with the Qiagen DNeasy Blood Extraction Kit. The sequenced sample consisted of PBMCs. This clonotype was sampled from a female donor in good health and CMV-seronegative. The receptor chain draws on TRBV7-9 and TRBJ1-2, with no reliable assignment of the D segment. For the CDR3, the sequence is CASSLPLYGYTF. The nucleotides read TGTGCCAGCAGCTTACCACTCTATGGCTACACCTTC.